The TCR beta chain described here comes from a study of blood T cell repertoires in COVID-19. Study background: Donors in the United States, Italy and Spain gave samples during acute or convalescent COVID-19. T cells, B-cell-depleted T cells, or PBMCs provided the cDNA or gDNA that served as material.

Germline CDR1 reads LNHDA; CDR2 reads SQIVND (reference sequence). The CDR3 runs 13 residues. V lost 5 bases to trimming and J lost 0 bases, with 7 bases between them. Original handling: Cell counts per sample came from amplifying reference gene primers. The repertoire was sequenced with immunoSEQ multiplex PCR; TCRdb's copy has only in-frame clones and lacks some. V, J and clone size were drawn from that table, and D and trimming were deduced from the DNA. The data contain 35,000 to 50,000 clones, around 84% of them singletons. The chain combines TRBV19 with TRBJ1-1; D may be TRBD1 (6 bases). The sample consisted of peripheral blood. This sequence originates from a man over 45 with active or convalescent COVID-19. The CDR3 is CASSYRVNTEAFF. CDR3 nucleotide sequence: TGTGCCAGTAGTTACAGGGTGAACACTGAAGCTTTCTTT.